A single sample is the source of the 23 T cell receptor beta chains below, sequenced in a study of cytomegalovirus exposure and HLA in healthy donors. Both 60 Vbeta primers and 13 Jbeta primers went into the PCR. Using immunoSEQ multiplex PCR, the repertoire was profiled, and TCRdb retains in-frame clones only, with some absent. The sample carries 150,000 or so clones, around 79% recorded once. Sequences were obtained from PBMCs. Every receptor here comes from a male donor in good health and CMV-seronegative.

This chain links TRBV6-4 with TRBJ2-5; 8 bases align to TRBD2. The V gene's germline CDR1 is MRHNA and CDR2 SNTAGT. V lost 4 bases and J lost 5; bases outside the gene matches: 9. The CDR3 contains 15 residues. The CDR3 protein is CASSVVAGRQETQYF. CDR3 DNA sequence: TGTGCCAGCAGTGTGGTAGCGGGGCGGCAGGAGACCCAGTACTTC.

The V and J genes are TRBV19 and TRBJ1-2; D is undetermined. This CDR3 spans 14 amino acids. Germline CDR1 reads LNHDA; CDR2 reads SQIVND (reference sequence). The V end was cut by 7 bases, the J end by 0 bases, with 12 bases between. CDR3 coding DNA: TGTGCCAGTACCATGGGGAGGTCTAACTATGGCTACACCTTC. It codes for CASTMGRSNYGYTF.

J is TRBJ2-3 and V is TRBV6-6; the match to TRBD2 covers 12 bases. Germline V gene lookup returns CDR1 MNHNY and CDR2 SVGAGI (reference sequence). CDR3 length equals 15 residues. Losses at the gene ends were 4 bases for V and 5 bases for J; bases not matched to a gene: 4. The CDR3 protein is CASSSSGRAGDTQYF. The DNA of the CDR3 is TGTGCCAGCAGTTCTAGCGGGAGGGCCGGAGATACGCAGTATTTT.

The CDR3 DNA reads as TGTGCCAGCGCTTCTAGCGGGAGGGACTACAATGAGCAGTTCTTC. Translated, it gives CASASSGRDYNEQFF. The chain links TRBV25-1 to TRBJ2-1; 12 positions agree with TRBD2. This CDR3 spans 15 amino acids. Germline CDR1 is MGHDK and CDR2 is SYGVNS. Trimming took 8 bases from V and 3 from J; bases not matched to a gene: 5.

The sample holds a few counts of this clone. The chain joins TRBV27 to TRBJ2-1; 7 bases align to TRBD1. Losses at the gene ends were 7 bases for V and 5 bases for J; bases not matched to a gene: 8. Germline loops: CDR1 MNHEY, CDR2 SMNVEV (reference sequence). CDR3 size: 14 residues. In nucleotides, the CDR3 is TGTGCCAGCACAGGGGGTAGGGGACACAATGAGCAGTTCTTC. The encoded protein is CASTGGRGHNEQFF.

The V call is TRBV7-3, the J call TRBJ1-2, with unresolved D. The length of the CDR3 is 15 residues. Germline assignment: CDR1 SGHTA and CDR2 FQGTGA. The V end was cut by 2 bases, the J end by 3 bases, with 13 bases between. CDR3 coding DNA: TGTGCCAGCAGCTTATCGTCGGAGTTCGACTATGGCTACACCTTC. Amino acid sequence: CASSLSSEFDYGYTF.

This sequence joins TRBV5-1 and TRBJ2-2; maybe TRBD1 (5 bases). The germline V gene has CDR1 SGHRS and CDR2 YFSETQ. Trimming removed 2 bases at V and 1 base at J, with 12 bases between. CDR3 length: 16 residues. CDR3 sequence: CASSFTAGQNTGELFF. The CDR3 DNA follows: TGCGCCAGCAGCTTCACGGCCGGACAGAACACCGGGGAGCTGTTTTTT.

The genes are TRBV6-6 and TRBJ1-5; 7 bases agree with TRBD1. CDR3 length: 15 amino acids. V was pared by 2 bases and J by 3 bases, with 4 bases of the junction left unmatched. Germline V gives CDR1 MNHNY, CDR2 SVGAGI (reference sequence). The DNA for the CDR3 is TGTGCCAGCAGTTACCCGGGACAGAACAATCAGCCCCAGCATTTT. It codes for CASSYPGQNNQPQHF.

The chain joins TRBV19 to TRBJ1-1; 7 bases agree with TRBD1. The CDR3 has 15 residues. The V gene end was trimmed by 4 bases and the J gene end by 1 base; junction bases not matched to a gene: 6. In germline, CDR1 is LNHDA, CDR2 SQIVND (reference sequence). The chain's CDR3 is CASSTSGTANTEAFF. CDR3 nucleotides: TGTGCCAGTAGTACGTCCGGGACAGCGAACACTGAAGCTTTCTTT. Supplemented by reference TRBV19 and TRBJ1-1, the full variable domain reads DGGITQSPKYLFRKEGQNVTLSCEQNLNHDAMYWYRQDPGQGLRLIYYSQIVNDFQKGDIAEGYSVSREKKESFPLTVTSAQKNPTAFYLCASSTSGTANTEAFFGQGTRLTVV.

This chain connects TRBV18 to TRBJ2-5, with 13 bases fitting TRBD2. Germline CDR1 reads KGHSH; CDR2 reads LQKENI. The ends lost 3 bases at V and 5 bases at J; junction bases unmatched: 6. The CDR3 contains 16 residues. For the CDR3, the DNA is TGTGCCAGCTCACCGGGGACTAGCGGGATGGGTGAGACCCAGTACTTC. It encodes CASSPGTSGMGETQYF.

This clone occurred once. This rearrangement joins TRBV5-1 to TRBJ1-2; 7 nucleotides line up with TRBD1. With V trimmed by 0 bases and J by 4 bases, 3 bases remained unmatched. Per the germline V gene, CDR1 is SGHRS and CDR2 is YFSETQ. The CDR3 loop spans 14 amino acids. The CDR3 nucleotides read TGCGCCAGCAGCTTGGGGGACAGAATCTATGGCTACACCTTC. It codes for CASSLGDRIYGYTF. The variable domain in full, with the rest retrieved from reference TRBV5-1 and TRBJ1-2, is KAGVTQTPRYLIKTRGQQVTLSCSPISGHRSVSWYQQTPGQGLQFLFEYFSETQRNKGNFPGRFSGRQFSNSRSEMNVSTLELGDSALYLCASSLGDRIYGYTFGSGTRLTVV.

This chain links TRBV9 with TRBJ2-3, with 11 bases lining up with TRBD1. Trimming cost V 3 bases and J 6 bases; bases outside gene matches: 6. There are 15 residues in the CDR3. Per the germline V gene, CDR1 is SGDLS and CDR2 is YYNGEE. The CDR3 is CASSADRGRSDTQYF. For the CDR3, the DNA is TGTGCCAGCAGCGCGGACAGGGGGCGATCGGATACGCAGTATTTT.

The chain couples TRBV29-1 to TRBJ1-2, with D unresolved. Trimming took off 4 bases at V and 10 bases at J, with 16 bases between the two ends. Germline lookup yields CDR1 SQVTM and CDR2 ANQGSEA. CDR3 length: 12 amino acids. CDR3 loop: CSVVRGSESYTF. CDR3 nucleotides: TGCAGCGTTGTACGGGGTTCGGAATCCTACACCTTC.

The rearrangement uses TRBV18 and TRBJ2-7, with D possibly TRBD2 on 5 matching bases. Germline V gives CDR1 KGHSH, CDR2 LQKENI. V gave up 3 bases and J gave up 11 bases, with 11 bases separating them. This CDR3 has 11 amino acids. CDR3 loop: CASSPSEAKYF. The CDR3 nucleotides read TGTGCCAGCTCACCTAGCGAAGCTAAGTACTTC. The full variable domain, completed using reference TRBV18 and TRBJ2-7, is NAGVMQNPRHLVRRRGQEARLRCSPMKGHSHVYWYRQLPEEGLKFMVYLQKENIIDESGMPKERFSAEFPKEGPSILRIQQVVRGDSAAYFCASSPSEAKYFGPGTRLTVT.

A single count supports this clone. The chain joins TRBV7-4 to TRBJ2-1, with TRBD2 matching over 8 bases. The CDR3 is 16 amino acids. Germline CDR1 and CDR2: SGHVT and SQSDAQ. J gave up 3 bases and V 1 base, and 5 bases lay outside the gene matches. The CDR3 DNA reads TGTGCCAGCAGCTTAGAGAGCGGGGGTCTCTACAATGAGCAGTTCTTC. It codes for CASSLESGGLYNEQFF.

This clone was counted once. The chain links TRBV4-2 to TRBJ2-3; TRBD2 aligns across 9 bases. The ends lost 0 bases at V and 5 bases at J; junction bases unmatched: 9. This CDR3 is built from 17 residues. The germline V gene has CDR1 LGHNA and CDR2 YNFKEQ. The CDR3 spells CASSQDLEREAGDTQYF. The CDR3 DNA reads TGTGCCAGCAGCCAAGATCTGGAGCGGGAGGCTGGAGATACGCAGTATTTT.

V and J are TRBV6-5 and TRBJ2-1; no reliable D call. CDR1 and CDR2 from the germline V gene are MNHEY and SVGAGI. The CDR3 totals 13 residues. Trimming took 7 bases from V and 0 from J, leaving 7 bases between them. The CDR3 DNA follows: TGTGCCAGCAAGACTTTCTCCTACAATGAGCAGTTCTTC. It yields the protein CASKTFSYNEQFF.

The chain uses TRBV7-9 and TRBJ1-5; tentatively, D is TRBD1 (6 bases). The V gene lost 10 bases and the J gene lost 7 bases, with 14 bases spanning the gap. This CDR3 comprises 12 residues. The germline V gene has CDR1 SEHNR and CDR2 FQNEAQ (reference sequence). The CDR3 region is CATTGSGQPQHF. As DNA, the CDR3 is TGTGCCACCACAGGGAGCGGACAGCCCCAGCATTTT.

This chain connects TRBV7-9 to TRBJ2-5; TRBD1 matches at 9 bases. The CDR3 has 13 residues. Germline lookup yields CDR1 SEHNR and CDR2 FQNEAQ (reference sequence). V was pared by 6 bases and J by 3 bases, with 2 bases of the junction left unmatched. CDR3 protein: CASRGTGKETQYF. The CDR3 region has the DNA TGTGCCAGCAGAGGGACAGGGAAAGAGACCCAGTACTTC.

V is TRBV19 and J is TRBJ1-1; tentative D call: TRBD1 (6 bases). The CDR3 contains 14 residues. Germline assignment: CDR1 LNHDA and CDR2 SQIVND (reference sequence). Trimming took 4 bases from V and 0 from J, leaving 9 bases between them. CDR3 amino acids: CASSNTGMNTEAFF. CDR3 DNA: TGTGCCAGTAGTAACACAGGGATGAACACTGAAGCTTTCTTT.

The V call is TRBV19, the J call TRBJ2-2; tentative D call: TRBD2 (5 bases). Germline V lookup: CDR1 LNHDA, CDR2 SQIVND (reference sequence). The CDR3 spans 13 residues. Trimming took 3 bases from V and 7 from J, leaving 9 bases between them. The CDR3 DNA sequence: TGTGCCAGTAGTATGCGGGTGAACGGGGAGCTGTTTTTT. It translates to CASSMRVNGELFF.

CDR3 DNA sequence: TGTGCCAGCAGCAGAAGGACTAGCGGGCCGAGCTCCTACAATGAGCAGTTCTTC. The encoded protein is CASSRRTSGPSSYNEQFF. This chain joins TRBV7-9 and TRBJ2-1; TRBD2 matches at 11 bases. The length of the CDR3 is 18 residues. In germline, CDR1 is SEHNR, CDR2 FQNEAQ (reference sequence). J gave up 0 bases and V 5 bases, and 9 bases lay outside the gene matches.

The V gene is TRBV4-1, the J gene TRBJ1-1, with TRBD1 matching over 10 bases. The CDR3 contains 17 residues. Germline values: CDR1 MGHRA, CDR2 YSYEKL. V lost 1 base to trimming and J lost 3 bases; unmatched junction nucleotides: 8. This chain's CDR3 is CASSQGGQGFPYTEAFF. The CDR3 coding sequence is TGCGCCAGCAGCCAAGGGGGACAGGGGTTCCCCTACACTGAAGCTTTCTTT.